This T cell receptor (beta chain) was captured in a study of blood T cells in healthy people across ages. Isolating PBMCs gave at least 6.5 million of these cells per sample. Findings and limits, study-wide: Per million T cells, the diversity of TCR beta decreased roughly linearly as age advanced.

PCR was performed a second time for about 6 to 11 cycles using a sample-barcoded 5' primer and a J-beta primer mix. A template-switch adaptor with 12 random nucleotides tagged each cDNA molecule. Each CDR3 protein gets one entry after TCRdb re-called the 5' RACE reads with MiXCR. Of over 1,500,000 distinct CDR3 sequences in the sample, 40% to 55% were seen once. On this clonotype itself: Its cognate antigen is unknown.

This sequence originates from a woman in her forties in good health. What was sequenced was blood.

CDR3 DNA: TGTGCCAGCAACCCATCCGGGACAGTAAATGAGCAGTTCTTC. It specifies CASNPSGTVNEQFF. This chain joins TRBV11-2 and TRBJ2-1; 7 nucleotides line up with TRBD1. The CDR3 sequence is 14 residues long. The germline gives CDR1 SGHAT, CDR2 FQNNGV. With 7 bases clipped from V and 7 bases from J, the junction kept 10 bases outside the gene matches.